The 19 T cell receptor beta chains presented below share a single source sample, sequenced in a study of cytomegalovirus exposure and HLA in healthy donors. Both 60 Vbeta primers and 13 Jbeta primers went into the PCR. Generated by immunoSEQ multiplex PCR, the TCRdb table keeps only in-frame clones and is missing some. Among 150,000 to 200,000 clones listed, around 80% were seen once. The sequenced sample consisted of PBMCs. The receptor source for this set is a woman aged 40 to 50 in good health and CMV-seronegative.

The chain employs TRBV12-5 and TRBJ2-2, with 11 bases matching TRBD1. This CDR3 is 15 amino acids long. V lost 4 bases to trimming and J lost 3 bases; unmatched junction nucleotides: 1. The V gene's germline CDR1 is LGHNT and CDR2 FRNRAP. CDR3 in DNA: TGTGCTAGTGGTTCGGGACAGGGGGACACCGGGGAGCTGTTTTTT. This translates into CASGSGQGDTGELFF.

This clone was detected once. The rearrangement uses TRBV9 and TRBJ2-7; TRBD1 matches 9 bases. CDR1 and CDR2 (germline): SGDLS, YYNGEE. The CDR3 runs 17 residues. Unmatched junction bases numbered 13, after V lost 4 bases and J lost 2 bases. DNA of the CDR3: TGTGCCAGCAGCCCCCTTAACGGGGACAGGGTGACCTACGAGCAGTACGTC. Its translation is CASSPLNGDRVTYEQYV.

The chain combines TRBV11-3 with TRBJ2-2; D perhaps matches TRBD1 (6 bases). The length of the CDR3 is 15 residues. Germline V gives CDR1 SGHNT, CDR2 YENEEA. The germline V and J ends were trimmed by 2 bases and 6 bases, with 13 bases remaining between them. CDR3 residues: CASSLPYRDAGELFF. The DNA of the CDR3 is TGTGCCAGCAGCTTACCATACAGGGATGCCGGGGAGCTGTTTTTT.

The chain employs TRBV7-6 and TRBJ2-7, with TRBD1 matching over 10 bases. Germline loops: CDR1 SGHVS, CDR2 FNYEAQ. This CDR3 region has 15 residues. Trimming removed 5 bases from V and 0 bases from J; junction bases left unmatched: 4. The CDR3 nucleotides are TGTGCCAGCAGCGTGAGGGACAGGGGCTCCTACGAGCAGTACTTC. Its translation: CASSVRDRGSYEQYF.

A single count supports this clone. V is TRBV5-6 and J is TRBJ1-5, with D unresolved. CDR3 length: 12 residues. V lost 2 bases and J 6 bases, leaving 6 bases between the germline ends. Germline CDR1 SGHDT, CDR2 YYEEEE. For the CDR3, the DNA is TGTGCCAGCAGCTTTCGGGGTCAGCCCCAGCATTTT. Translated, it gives CASSFRGQPQHF.

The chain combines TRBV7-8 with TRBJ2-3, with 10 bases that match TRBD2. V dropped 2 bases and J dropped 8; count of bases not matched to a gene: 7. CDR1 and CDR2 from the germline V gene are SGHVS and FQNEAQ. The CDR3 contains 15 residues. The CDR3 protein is CASSLIAGGRGTQYF. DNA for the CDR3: TGTGCCAGCAGCTTAATAGCGGGAGGCCGGGGTACGCAGTATTTT.

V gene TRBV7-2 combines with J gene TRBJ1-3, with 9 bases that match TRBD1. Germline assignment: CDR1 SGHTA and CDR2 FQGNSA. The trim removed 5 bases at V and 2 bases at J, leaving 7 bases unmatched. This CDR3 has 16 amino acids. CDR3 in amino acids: CASSHPRDRAGNTIYF. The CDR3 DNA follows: TGTGCCAGCAGCCACCCCCGGGACAGGGCTGGAAACACCATATATTTT.

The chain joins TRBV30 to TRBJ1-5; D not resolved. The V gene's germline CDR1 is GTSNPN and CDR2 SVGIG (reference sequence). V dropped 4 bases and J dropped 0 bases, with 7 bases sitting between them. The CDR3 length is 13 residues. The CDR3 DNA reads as TGTGCCTGGACAGGCAATAGCAATCAGCCCCAGCATTTT. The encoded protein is CAWTGNSNQPQHF.

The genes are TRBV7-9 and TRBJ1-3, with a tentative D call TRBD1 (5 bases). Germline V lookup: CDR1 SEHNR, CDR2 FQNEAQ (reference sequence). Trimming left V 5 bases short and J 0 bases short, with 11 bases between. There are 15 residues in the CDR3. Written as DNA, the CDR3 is TGTGCCAGCAGCCCAATGGGACTCTCTGGAAACACCATATATTTT. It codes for CASSPMGLSGNTIYF.

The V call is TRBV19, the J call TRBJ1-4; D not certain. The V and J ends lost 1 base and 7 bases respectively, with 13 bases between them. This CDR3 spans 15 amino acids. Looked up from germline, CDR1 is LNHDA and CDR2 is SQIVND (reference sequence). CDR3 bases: TGTGCCAGTAGTATAGGAGGTGCGGCGATTGAAAAACTGTTTTTT. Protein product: CASSIGGAAIEKLFF. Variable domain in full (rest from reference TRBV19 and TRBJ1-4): DGGITQSPKYLFRKEGQNVTLSCEQNLNHDAMYWYRQDPGQGLRLIYYSQIVNDFQKGDIAEGYSVSREKKESFPLTVTSAQKNPTAFYLCASSIGGAAIEKLFFGSGTQLSVL.

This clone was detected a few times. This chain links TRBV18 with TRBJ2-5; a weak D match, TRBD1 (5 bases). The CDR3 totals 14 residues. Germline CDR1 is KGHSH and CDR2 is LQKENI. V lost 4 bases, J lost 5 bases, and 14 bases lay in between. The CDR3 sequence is CASSLGLKGETQYF. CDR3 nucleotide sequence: TGTGCCAGCTCACTCGGTCTAAAGGGGGAGACCCAGTACTTC.

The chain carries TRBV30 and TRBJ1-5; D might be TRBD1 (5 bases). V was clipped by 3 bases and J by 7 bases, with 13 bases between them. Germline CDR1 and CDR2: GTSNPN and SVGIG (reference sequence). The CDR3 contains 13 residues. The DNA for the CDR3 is TGTGCCTGGAGCGGGTCGGGGGACCAGCCCCAGCATTTT. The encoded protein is CAWSGSGDQPQHF. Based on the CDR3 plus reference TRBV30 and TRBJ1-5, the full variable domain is SQTIHQWPATLVQPVGSPLSLECTVEGTSNPNLYWYRQAAGRGLQLLFYSVGIGQISSEVPQNLSASRPQDRQFILSSKKLLLSDSGFYLCAWSGSGDQPQHFGDGTRLSIL.

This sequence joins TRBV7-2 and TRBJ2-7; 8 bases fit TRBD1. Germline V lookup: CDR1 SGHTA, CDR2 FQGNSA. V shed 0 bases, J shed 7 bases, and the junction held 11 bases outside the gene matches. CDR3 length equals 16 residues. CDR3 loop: CASSLAGSRGLGEQYV. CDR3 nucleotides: TGTGCCAGCAGCTTAGCGGGTTCCAGGGGGCTCGGGGAGCAGTACGTC.

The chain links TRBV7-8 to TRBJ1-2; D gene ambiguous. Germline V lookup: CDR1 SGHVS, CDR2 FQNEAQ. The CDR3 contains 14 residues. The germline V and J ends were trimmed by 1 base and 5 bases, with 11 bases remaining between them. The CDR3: CASSLGETYYGYTF. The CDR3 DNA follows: TGTGCCAGCAGCTTAGGGGAGACATATTATGGCTACACCTTC.

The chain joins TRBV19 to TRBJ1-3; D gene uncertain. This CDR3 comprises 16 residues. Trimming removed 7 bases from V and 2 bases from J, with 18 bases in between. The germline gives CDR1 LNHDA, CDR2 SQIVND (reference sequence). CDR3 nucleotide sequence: TGTGCCAGTATCCCCGCAGGCGACCCGGCTGGAAACACCATATATTTT. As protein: CASIPAGDPAGNTIYF.

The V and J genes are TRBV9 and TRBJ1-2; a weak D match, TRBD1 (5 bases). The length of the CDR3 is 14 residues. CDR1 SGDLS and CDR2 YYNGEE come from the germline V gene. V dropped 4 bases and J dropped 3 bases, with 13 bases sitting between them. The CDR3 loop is CASSQGLGDYGYTF. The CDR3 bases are TGTGCCAGCAGCCAAGGGTTAGGGGACTATGGCTACACCTTC.

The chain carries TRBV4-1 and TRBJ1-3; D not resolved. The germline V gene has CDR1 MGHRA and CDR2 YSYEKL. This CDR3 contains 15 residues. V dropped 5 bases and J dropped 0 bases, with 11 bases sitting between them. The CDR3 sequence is CASSSQSSSGNTIYF. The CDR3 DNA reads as TGCGCCAGCAGCTCCCAGTCCAGCTCTGGAAACACCATATATTTT.

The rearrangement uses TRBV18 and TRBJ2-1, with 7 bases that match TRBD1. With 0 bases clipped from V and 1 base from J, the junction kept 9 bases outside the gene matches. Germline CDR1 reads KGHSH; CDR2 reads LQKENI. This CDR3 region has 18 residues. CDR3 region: CASSPPRDSSSSYNEQFF. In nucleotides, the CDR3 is TGTGCCAGCTCACCACCGAGGGACAGCAGTTCTTCCTACAATGAGCAGTTCTTC.

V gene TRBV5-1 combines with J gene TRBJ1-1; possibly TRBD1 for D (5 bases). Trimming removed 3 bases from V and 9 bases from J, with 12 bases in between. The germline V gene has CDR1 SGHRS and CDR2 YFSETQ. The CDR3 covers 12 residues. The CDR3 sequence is CASSSAGEKAFF. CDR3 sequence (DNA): TGCGCCAGCAGCTCGGCGGGGGAGAAAGCTTTCTTT. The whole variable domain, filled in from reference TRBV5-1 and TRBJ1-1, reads KAGVTQTPRYLIKTRGQQVTLSCSPISGHRSVSWYQQTPGQGLQFLFEYFSETQRNKGNFPGRFSGRQFSNSRSEMNVSTLELGDSALYLCASSSAGEKAFFGQGTRLTVV.